A selection of T cell receptor beta chains follows, all from one sample in a study of blood T cell repertoires in COVID-19. Sequencing used immunoSEQ multiplex PCR; TCRdb keeps in-frame clones, though not all of them. Here the sample spans roughly 280,000 clones, roughly nine tenths being singletons. The sequencing sample was made of peripheral blood. The origin of the receptors is a woman aged 50 to 60 who had recovered from COVID-19. The CDR3 runs from the conserved cysteine through the conserved F or W. The order of the fields is CDR3 length, D gene, V gene, clone size, J gene, CDR3 protein, CDR3 DNA. A D gene is named only where the DNA matches it firmly. Not every row has a clone size; where given, it reads once, few, many or a size class.

length: 16
D: TRBD2
V: TRBV2
size: few
J: TRBJ2-1
CDR3: CASSGTSGRAGDEQFF
DNA: TGTGCCAGCAGTGGGACTAGCGGGAGGGCCGGAGATGAGCAGTTCTTC

length: 16
D: NA
V: TRBV9
size: NA
J: TRBJ2-3
CDR3: CASSVGTGISTDTQYF
DNA: TGTGCCAGCAGCGTAGGGACGGGGATTAGCACAGATACGCAGTATTTT

length: 14
D: TRBD2
V: TRBV7-3
size: NA
J: TRBJ2-1
CDR3: CASSQPGTISEQFF
DNA: TGTGCCAGCAGCCAACCCGGGACTATAAGCGAGCAGTTCTTC

length: 16
D: TRBD2
V: TRBV16
size: NA
J: TRBJ2-3
CDR3: CASSQSGGGSTDTQYF
DNA: TGTGCCAGCAGCCAATCTGGCGGGGGGAGCACAGATACGCAGTATTTT

length: 11
D: NA
V: TRBV24-1
size: NA
J: TRBJ1-1
CDR3: CATSDGVKAFF
DNA: TGTGCCACCAGTGACGGGGTTAAAGCTTTCTTT

length: 14
D: NA
V: TRBV6-2/TRBV6-3
size: NA
J: TRBJ1-5
CDR3: CASSEVTTYQPQHF
DNA: TGTGCCAGCAGCGAGGTCACGACCTATCAGCCCCAGCATTTT

length: 17
D: NA
V: TRBV4-1
size: NA
J: TRBJ2-3
CDR3: CASSQLPGRGATDTQYF
DNA: TGCGCCAGCAGCCAGCTTCCAGGCCGGGGGGCCACAGATACGCAGTATTTT

length: 16
D: NA
V: TRBV2
size: NA
J: TRBJ2-7
CDR3: CASMGALASPKYEQYF
DNA: TGTGCCAGCATGGGCGCCTTGGCTTCTCCCAAATACGAGCAGTACTTC

length: 14
D: NA
V: TRBV15
size: once
J: TRBJ2-4
CDR3: CATRLMQGENIQYF
DNA: TGTGCCACCCGTTTGATGCAGGGTGAAAACATTCAGTACTTC

length: 13
D: NA
V: TRBV5-1
size: NA
J: TRBJ1-5
CDR3: CASSLGENQPQHF
DNA: TGCGCCAGCAGCTTGGGCGAAAATCAGCCCCAGCATTTT

length: 12
D: NA
V: TRBV7-2
size: NA
J: TRBJ1-6
CDR3: CASSLGGGALHF
DNA: TGTGCCAGCAGCTTAGGGGGCGGGGCCCTCCACTTT

length: 16
D: NA
V: TRBV19
size: NA
J: TRBJ2-1
CDR3: CASSFPPSSSYNEQFF
DNA: TGTGCCAGTAGTTTCCCCCCTAGTAGCTCCTACAATGAGCAGTTCTTC

length: 13
D: NA
V: TRBV30
size: NA
J: TRBJ1-5
CDR3: CAWRGEEGQPQHF
DNA: TGTGCCTGGCGAGGGGAGGAAGGTCAGCCCCAGCATTTT

length: 13
D: TRBD2
V: TRBV2
size: NA
J: TRBJ2-5
CDR3: CASRGSGGETQYF
DNA: TGTGCCAGCAGGGGTAGCGGGGGTGAGACCCAGTACTTC

length: 18
D: TRBD1
V: TRBV27
size: NA
J: TRBJ1-3
CDR3: CASSPTLLRGQWGNTIYF
DNA: TGTGCCAGCAGCCCTACTCTCCTCAGGGGGCAATGGGGAAACACCATATATTTT

length: 13
D: NA
V: TRBV7-6
size: NA
J: TRBJ1-1
CDR3: CASSFPGNTEAFF
DNA: TGTGCCAGCAGCTTCCCGGGGAACACTGAAGCTTTCTTT

length: 14
D: NA
V: TRBV14
size: NA
J: TRBJ2-5
CDR3: CASSQLEGGETQYF
DNA: TGTGCCAGCAGCCAATTGGAGGGTGGAGAGACCCAGTACTTC

length: 13
D: NA
V: TRBV18
size: NA
J: TRBJ1-5
CDR3: CASSPQGNQPQHF
DNA: TGTGCCAGCTCACCCCAGGGGAATCAGCCCCAGCATTTT

length: 16
D: NA
V: TRBV5-6
size: NA
J: TRBJ1-6
CDR3: CASTIGGGTYNSPLHF
DNA: TGTGCCAGCACCATCGGGGGGGGTACCTATAATTCACCCCTCCACTTT

length: 19
D: TRBD2
V: TRBV11-2
size: NA
J: TRBJ2-1
CDR3: CASSVGTSGPWIPYNEQFF
DNA: TGTGCCAGCAGCGTGGGGACTAGCGGGCCGTGGATTCCCTACAATGAGCAGTTCTTC

length: 13
D: TRBD1
V: TRBV25-1
size: NA
J: TRBJ1-1
CDR3: CASSLTGVTEAFF
DNA: TGTGCCAGCAGCTTGACAGGGGTCACTGAAGCTTTCTTT

length: 16
D: TRBD2
V: TRBV27
size: NA
J: TRBJ2-5
CDR3: CASSYTAGTIQETQYF
DNA: TGTGCCAGCAGTTATACCGCCGGGACTATTCAAGAGACCCAGTACTTC

length: 16
D: TRBD2
V: TRBV14
size: once
J: TRBJ2-1
CDR3: CASSQKRLAGDNEQFF
DNA: TGTGCCAGCAGCCAAAAGAGACTAGCGGGAGACAATGAGCAGTTCTTC

length: 15
D: TRBD1
V: TRBV30
size: NA
J: TRBJ2-7
CDR3: CAWVGTGTGSYEQYF
DNA: TGTGCCTGGGTGGGGACTGGGACAGGGTCCTACGAGCAGTACTTC

length: 16
D: NA
V: TRBV7-3
size: NA
J: TRBJ2-3
CDR3: CASSLSGVRGTDTQYF
DNA: TGTGCCAGCAGCTTGAGTGGTGTGAGGGGGACAGATACGCAGTATTTT

length: 16
D: TRBD2
V: TRBV7-8
size: NA
J: TRBJ2-7
CDR3: CASSLSLGLAAYEQYF
DNA: TGTGCCAGCAGCCTCTCCTTGGGGCTAGCGGCCTACGAGCAGTACTTC

length: 16
D: NA
V: TRBV7-9
size: NA
J: TRBJ2-6
CDR3: CASSLSRDSGANVLTF
DNA: TGTGCCAGCAGCTTATCTCGGGACTCTGGGGCCAACGTCCTGACTTTC

length: 18
D: NA
V: TRBV4-2
size: NA
J: TRBJ1-3
CDR3: CASSQETGGLSFGNTIYF
DNA: TGTGCCAGCAGCCAAGAAACGGGGGGCTTATCCTTTGGAAACACCATATATTTT

length: 14
D: NA
V: TRBV19
size: NA
J: TRBJ2-7
CDR3: CASSLQGPWDEQYF
DNA: TGTGCCAGTAGTTTACAGGGCCCATGGGACGAGCAGTACTTC

length: 15
D: NA
V: TRBV7-2
size: NA
J: TRBJ2-1
CDR3: CASSFLSSSYNEQFF
DNA: TGTGCCAGCAGCTTTTTATCGAGCTCCTACAATGAGCAGTTCTTC

length: 14
D: NA
V: TRBV5-5
size: NA
J: TRBJ1-2
CDR3: CASMNTRDSYGYTF
DNA: TGTGCCAGCATGAATACCCGGGACTCATATGGCTACACCTTC

length: 17
D: TRBD1
V: TRBV4-1
size: NA
J: TRBJ2-7
CDR3: CASSQDRWTGISYEQYF
DNA: TGCGCCAGCAGCCAAGACCGGTGGACAGGGATCTCCTACGAGCAGTACTTC

length: 13
D: NA
V: TRBV12-3/TRBV12-4
size: NA
J: TRBJ1-1
CDR3: CASSLYLSTGAFF
DNA: TGTGCCAGCAGTTTATATCTCTCAACTGGAGCTTTCTTT

length: 12
D: NA
V: TRBV10-2
size: NA
J: TRBJ2-2
CDR3: CASTLGGGELFF
DNA: TGCGCCAGCACCCTCGGGGGCGGGGAGCTGTTTTTT

length: 18
D: TRBD2
V: TRBV27
size: NA
J: TRBJ2-4
CDR3: CASSLGREVPLAKNIQYF
DNA: TGTGCCAGCAGTTTAGGGCGGGAGGTACCGTTAGCCAAAAACATTCAGTACTTC

length: 16
D: TRBD1
V: TRBV30
size: NA
J: TRBJ1-4
CDR3: CAWSEDPTGRNEKLFF
DNA: TGTGCCTGGAGTGAGGATCCGACAGGGCGAAATGAAAAACTGTTTTTT

length: 15
D: NA
V: TRBV28
size: NA
J: TRBJ1-5
CDR3: CASRESGAFNQPQHF
DNA: TGTGCCAGCAGGGAATCAGGGGCCTTCAATCAGCCCCAGCATTTT

length: 16
D: NA
V: TRBV5-1
size: NA
J: TRBJ1-2
CDR3: CASSEDRAGRLYGYTF
DNA: TGCGCCAGCAGCGAGGATCGGGCGGGTCGCCTCTATGGCTACACCTTC

length: 17
D: NA
V: TRBV4-2
size: NA
J: TRBJ2-1
CDR3: CASSQDSLGSSYNEQFF
DNA: TGTGCCAGCAGCCAAGACTCCCTAGGTAGCTCCTACAATGAGCAGTTCTTC

length: 15
D: NA
V: TRBV4-2
size: NA
J: TRBJ2-5
CDR3: CASSQARGDLETQYF
DNA: TGTGCCAGCAGCCAAGCCAGGGGCGATTTGGAGACCCAGTACTTC

length: 14
D: TRBD1
V: TRBV19
size: NA
J: TRBJ2-2
CDR3: CASRGTGGPGELFF
DNA: TGTGCCAGTAGGGGGACAGGGGGGCCCGGGGAGCTGTTTTTT

length: 15
D: NA
V: TRBV6-2/TRBV6-3
size: NA
J: TRBJ1-5
CDR3: CASSYRGSSNQPQHF
DNA: TGTGCCAGCAGTTACCGGGGGAGCAGCAATCAGCCCCAGCATTTT

length: 18
D: TRBD2
V: TRBV9
size: NA
J: TRBJ2-2
CDR3: CASSVATAGGPVAGELFF
DNA: TGTGCCAGCAGCGTAGCTACGGCGGGGGGGCCGGTGGCCGGGGAGCTGTTTTTT

length: 14
D: TRBD1
V: TRBV6-5
size: few
J: TRBJ2-1
CDR3: CASLDRAKGNEQFF
DNA: TGTGCCAGCCTGGACAGGGCTAAGGGCAATGAGCAGTTCTTC

length: 17
D: TRBD1
V: TRBV18
size: NA
J: TRBJ2-4
CDR3: CASSPGTVYRAKNIQYF
DNA: TGTGCCAGCTCACCCGGGACAGTCTACCGAGCCAAAAACATTCAGTACTTC

length: 14
D: NA
V: TRBV19
size: NA
J: TRBJ1-1
CDR3: CASSQLRGLTEAFF
DNA: TGTGCCAGTAGTCAACTCAGGGGCCTCACTGAAGCTTTCTTT

length: 12
D: NA
V: TRBV11-2
size: NA
J: TRBJ2-7
CDR3: CASSSPYREQYF
DNA: TGTGCCAGCAGCTCTCCCTACCGCGAGCAGTACTTC

length: 15
D: TRBD1
V: TRBV5-4
size: NA
J: TRBJ2-7
CDR3: CASSLGQGMSYEQYF
DNA: TGTGCCAGCAGCTTGGGACAGGGTATGTCCTACGAGCAGTACTTC

length: 16
D: NA
V: TRBV27
size: NA
J: TRBJ1-5
CDR3: CASSPLRFESNQPQHF
DNA: TGTGCCAGCAGTCCCCTCAGATTTGAAAGCAATCAGCCCCAGCATTTT

length: 13
D: TRBD1
V: TRBV29-1
size: NA
J: TRBJ2-7
CDR3: CSVITGQGYEQYF
DNA: TGCAGCGTAATAACGGGACAGGGCTACGAGCAGTACTTC

length: 16
D: TRBD1
V: TRBV4-3
size: once
J: TRBJ2-3
CDR3: CASSQANRGHGDTQYF
DNA: TGCGCCAGCAGCCAAGCCAACAGGGGGCATGGAGATACGCAGTATTTT